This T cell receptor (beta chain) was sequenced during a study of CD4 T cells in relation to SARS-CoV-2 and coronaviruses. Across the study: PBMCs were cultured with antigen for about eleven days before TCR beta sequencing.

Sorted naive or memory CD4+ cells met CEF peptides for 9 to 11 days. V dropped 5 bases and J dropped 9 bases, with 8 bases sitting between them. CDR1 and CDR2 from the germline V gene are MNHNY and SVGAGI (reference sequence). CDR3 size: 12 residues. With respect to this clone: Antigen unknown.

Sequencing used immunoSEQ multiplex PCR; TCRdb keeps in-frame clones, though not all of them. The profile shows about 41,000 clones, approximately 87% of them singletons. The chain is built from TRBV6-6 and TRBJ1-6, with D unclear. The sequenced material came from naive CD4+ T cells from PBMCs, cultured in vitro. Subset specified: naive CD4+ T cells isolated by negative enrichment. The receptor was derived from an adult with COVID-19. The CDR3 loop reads CASSPPSSPLHF. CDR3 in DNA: TGTGCCAGCAGTCCTCCTAGTTCACCCCTCCACTTT.